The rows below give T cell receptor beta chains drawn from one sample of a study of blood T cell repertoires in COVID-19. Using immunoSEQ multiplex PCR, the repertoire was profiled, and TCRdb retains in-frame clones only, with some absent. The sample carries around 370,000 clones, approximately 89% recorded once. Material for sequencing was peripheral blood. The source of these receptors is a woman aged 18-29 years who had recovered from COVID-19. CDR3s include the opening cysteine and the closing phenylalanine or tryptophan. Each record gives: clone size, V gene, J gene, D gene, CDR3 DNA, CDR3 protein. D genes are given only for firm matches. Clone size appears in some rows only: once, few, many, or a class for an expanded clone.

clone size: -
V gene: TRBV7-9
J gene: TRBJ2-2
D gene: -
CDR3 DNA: TGTGCCAGCAGCGGACCGGGACAACTGAACACCGGGGAGCTGTTTTTT
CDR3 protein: CASSGPGQLNTGELFF

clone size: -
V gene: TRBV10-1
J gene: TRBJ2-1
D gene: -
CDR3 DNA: TGCGCCAGCAGACGGGACATAGGCGATGAGCAGTTCTTC
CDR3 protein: CASRRDIGDEQFF

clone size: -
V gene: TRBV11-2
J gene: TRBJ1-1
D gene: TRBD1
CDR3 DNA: TGTGCCAGCAAAAGCGGCCCGGGACAGGGGGTAGGCAAAGCTTTCTTT
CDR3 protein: CASKSGPGQGVGKAFF

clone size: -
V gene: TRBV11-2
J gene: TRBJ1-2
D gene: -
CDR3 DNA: TGTGCCAGCGGCGACACATATGGCTACACCTTC
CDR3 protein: CASGDTYGYTF

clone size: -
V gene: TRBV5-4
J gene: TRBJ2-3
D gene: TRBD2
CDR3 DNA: TGTGCCAGTGGGAGCGGGAGGGTTCCGGGAGATACGCAGTATTTT
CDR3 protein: CASGSGRVPGDTQYF

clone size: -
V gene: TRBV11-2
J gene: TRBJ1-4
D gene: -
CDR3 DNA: TGTGCCAGCAGCCACAGGGTGGGGGATGAAAAACTGTTTTTT
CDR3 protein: CASSHRVGDEKLFF

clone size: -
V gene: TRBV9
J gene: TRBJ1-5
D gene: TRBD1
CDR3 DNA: TGTGCCAGCAGCGAGACAGGGCTCAATCAGCCCCAGCATTTT
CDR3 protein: CASSETGLNQPQHF

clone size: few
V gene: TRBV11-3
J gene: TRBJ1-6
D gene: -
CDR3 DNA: TGTGCCAGCAGCTTACTTCAGGGCTCCTATAATTCACCCCTCCACTTT
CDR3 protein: CASSLLQGSYNSPLHF

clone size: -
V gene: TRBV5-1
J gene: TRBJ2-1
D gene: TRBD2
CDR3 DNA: TGCGCCAGCAGCCGGCGGGGGACTAGCGGAGGCGGGGCGGAGCAGTTCTTC
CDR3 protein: CASSRRGTSGGGAEQFF

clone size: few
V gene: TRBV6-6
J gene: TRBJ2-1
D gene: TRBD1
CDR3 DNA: TGTGCCAGCAGCCCCATGGGGACAGGGGGCCGCAATGAGCAGTTCTTC
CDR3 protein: CASSPMGTGGRNEQFF

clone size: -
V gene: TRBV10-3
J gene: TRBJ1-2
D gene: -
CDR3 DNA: TGTGCCATCAGTGTAGTAGGACAAAACTATGGCTACACCTTC
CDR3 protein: CAISVVGQNYGYTF

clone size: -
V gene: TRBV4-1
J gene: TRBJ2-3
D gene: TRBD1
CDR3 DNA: TGCGCCAGCAGCCTGTACGGGACAGGCGGGAATCCTAGCACAGATACGCAGTATTTT
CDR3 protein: CASSLYGTGGNPSTDTQYF

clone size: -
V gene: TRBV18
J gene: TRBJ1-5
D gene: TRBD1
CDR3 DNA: TGTGCCAGCTCCGGACAGGGGGGGAATCAGCCCCAGCATTTT
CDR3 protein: CASSGQGGNQPQHF

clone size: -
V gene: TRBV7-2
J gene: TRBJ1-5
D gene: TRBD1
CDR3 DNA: TGTGCCAGCAGCTTCAGACAGGGTGAAAATCAGCCCCAGCATTTT
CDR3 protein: CASSFRQGENQPQHF

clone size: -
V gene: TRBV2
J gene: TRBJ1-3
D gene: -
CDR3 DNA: TGTGCCAGCAGGGACAGAGTGTTTGGGGGAAACACCATATATTTT
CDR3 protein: CASRDRVFGGNTIYF

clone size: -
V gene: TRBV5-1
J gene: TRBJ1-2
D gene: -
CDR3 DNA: TGCGCCAGCAGCTTGGACAGGGACTATGGCTACACCTTC
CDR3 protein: CASSLDRDYGYTF

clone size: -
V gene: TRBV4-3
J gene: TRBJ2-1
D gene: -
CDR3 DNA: TGCGCCAGCAGCCAAGAAACGAGCGGAGATTACAATGAGCAGTTCTTC
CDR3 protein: CASSQETSGDYNEQFF

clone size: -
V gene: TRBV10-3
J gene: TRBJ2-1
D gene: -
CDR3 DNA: TGTGCCATCAGTGAGCGACTAAATAGCGGAGGGTTTGACAATGAGCAGTTCTTC
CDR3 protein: CAISERLNSGGFDNEQFF

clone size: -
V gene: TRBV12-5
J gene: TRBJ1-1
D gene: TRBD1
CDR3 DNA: TGTGCTAGTGGACCCGGGACAGCGAAGGCTGAAGCTTTCTTT
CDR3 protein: CASGPGTAKAEAFF

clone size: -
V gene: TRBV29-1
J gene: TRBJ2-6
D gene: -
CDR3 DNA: TGCAGCGCCGGTCCCGACTCTGGGGCCAACGTCCTGACTTTC
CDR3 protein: CSAGPDSGANVLTF

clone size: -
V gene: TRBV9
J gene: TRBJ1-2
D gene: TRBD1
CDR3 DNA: TGTGCCAGCAGCGTAGGTGGACAGGGGGGTGGCTACACCTTC
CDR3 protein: CASSVGGQGGGYTF

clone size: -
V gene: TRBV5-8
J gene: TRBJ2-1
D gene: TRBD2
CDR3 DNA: TGTGCCAGCAGCCGAGCAATTAGCGGGGAGTACAATGAGCAGTTCTTC
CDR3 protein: CASSRAISGEYNEQFF

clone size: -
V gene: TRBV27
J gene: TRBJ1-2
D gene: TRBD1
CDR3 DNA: TGTGCCAGCAGTGCCCTGACAGGGTTTGGCTACACCTTC
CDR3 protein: CASSALTGFGYTF